This T cell receptor beta chain was found in a study of long-term antiretroviral therapy in people with HIV. Study-wide background: Samples collected earliest predate the 2015 immediate-ART recommendation by about a decade. Study observations and caveats: Collection of the blood took place between 2004 and 2017. The ART regimens in use then may have been less effective than current ones.

Running of the v3.0 immunoSEQ assay took place at survey level. Target depth was 40,000-50,000 T-cell genomes per sample. Clones were sequenced by immunoSEQ multiplex PCR, and TCRdb holds only the in-frame ones, with some missing. The data contain approximately 19,000 clones, 79% of them singletons. The length of the CDR3 is 17 residues. Germline lookup yields CDR1 SEHNR and CDR2 FQNEAQ (reference sequence). The V gene end was trimmed by 5 bases and the J gene end by 1 base; junction bases not matched to a gene: 13. The samples, holding roughly 0.9-10 million cryopreserved PBMC, were thawed before DNA extraction was carried out. About this clone itself: Its antigen is unknown.

This chain connects TRBV7-9 to TRBJ1-1; 7 nucleotides align to TRBD1. The sequence came from a man aged 18 to 30 with HIV. Specimen: unsorted PBMCs, collected at the start of antiretroviral therapy, before treatment. The CDR3 here is CASSPITPGQKNTEAFF. The CDR3, as DNA: TGTGCCAGCAGCCCGATTACTCCGGGACAGAAGAACACTGAAGCTTTCTTT.